This T cell receptor beta chain is from a study of shared clonotypes between healthy human individuals. Across the study: Three plates were used per donor for CD4 naive, three for CD4 memory, two for CD8 naive and one for CD8 memory.

This CDR3 is 15 amino acids long. Germline loops: CDR1 SGHAT, CDR2 FQNNGV. V was trimmed by 1 base and J by 6 bases, leaving 12 bases between them. At deep level, the assay was performed. Profiled with immunoSEQ multiplex PCR; TCRdb holds only in-frame clones, not every one. The sample includes 2 million to 3 million clones, over 85% seen only once; the top ten take around 0.15%. The sequence came from a man aged 18 to 35 in good health. The chain couples TRBV11-2 to TRBJ1-4; no clear D. Sample: naive CD4+ T cells sorted from blood. Regarding subset: CD45RA+ positively selected. The CDR3 reads CASSLGVQRYEKLFF. CDR3 sequence (DNA): TGTGCCAGCAGCTTAGGGGTACAGAGGTATGAAAAACTGTTTTTT.